This TCR beta chain emerged from a study of CD8 T cells in Susac syndrome. Findings of the study overall: The TCR sequencing and HLA analysis in the study involved a relatively small number of individuals, as the study acknowledged.

A remark on this clonotype: Its antigen is not identified.

The RNA, about 0.5 to 1 ug, was put through reverse transcription using random hexamers. Across 54 Vbeta and 13 Jbeta, immunoSEQ multiplex PCR amplified TCR beta CDR3. MiXCR, run by TCRdb on the immunoSEQ multiplex PCR reads, gives a single entry per CDR3 protein. The table shows about 430,000 distinct CDR3 sequences, with about 85% occurring only once. The ends were cut back, 0 bases at V and 7 bases at J, with 13 bases in the middle. Germline assignment: CDR1 GTSNPN and CDR2 SVGIG (reference sequence). The CDR3 has 13 amino acids. TCR beta sequencing covered blood CD8+ and CD4+ T cells. In the multiple sclerosis control group, patients were treatment-naive and had stable or active relapsing-remitting disease.

This TCR came from a human donor with multiple sclerosis. Source material: CD8+ T cells from PBMCs. V and J are TRBV30 and TRBJ2-7, with D uncertain. The CDR3 spells CAWSVSGLEEQYF. The CDR3, as DNA: TGTGCCTGGAGTGTGTCGGGTCTCGAGGAGCAGTACTTC.